The 6 T cell receptor beta chains reported below all come from one sample, sequenced in a study of human T cells and chemical hapten exposure (dated by TCRdb to the early 2020s). The library was built by means of RACE. The sequencer was a NextSeq 500. In-frame beta chains were kept once TCRdb had trimmed the public reads at Q25 with fastp and called clones with MiXCR. Rows are unified per CDR3 protein, each entry keeping the most common DNA and genes. The sample table contains some 350,000 distinct CDR3 sequences; only one count was recorded for about 6% of them. About 5.6% of the sample is in the top ten clones. The time point label of this sample denotes: patch test 2, 6 weeks after DPC sensitization. Explained via the paper, the treatment or condition label denotes: therapeutic diphenylcyclopropenone sensitization with weekly scalp DPC. The source material was whole blood, sampled in connection with sensitization to the hapten diphenylcyclopropenone (DPC). These receptors were obtained from a woman aged 18-30 years with alopecia areata. Some clones in this sample may be carry-over from other donors' samples.

This clonotype has more than one count but fewer than ten. The chain recombines TRBV12-2 with TRBJ1-5. TRBV12-2 is a pseudogene segment. This CDR3 region has 14 residues. The CDR3 DNA sequence: TGTGCAAGTCGCTTATGGCAGGTTAATCAGCCCCAGCATTTT. Protein: CASRLWQVNQPQHF.

The gene calls are TRBV29-1 and TRBJ2-3, with 10 nucleotides matching TRBD1. The trim removed 4 bases at V and 2 bases at J, leaving 9 bases unmatched. The V gene's germline CDR1 is SQVTM and CDR2 ANQGSEA. CDR3 length equals 16 residues. CDR3 DNA: TGCAGCGTTGGGGACTTGGGGACAGGGGACACAGATACGCAGTATTTT. It yields the protein CSVGDLGTGDTDTQYF.

This rearrangement joins TRBV5-1 to TRBJ2-3, with D hard to call. The CDR3 is 15 residues long. Trimming removed 0 bases at V and 0 bases at J, with 8 bases between. Germline CDR1 SGHRS, CDR2 YFSETQ. Here the CDR3 reads CASSLGDVSTDTQYF. Written as DNA, the CDR3 is TGCGCCAGCAGCTTGGGTGACGTTAGCACAGATACGCAGTATTTT.

In its sample, this clonotype was seen a few times. J is TRBJ2-3 and V is TRBV7-2, with D hard to call. Germline assignment: CDR1 SGHTA and CDR2 FQGNSA. Trimming left V 5 bases short and J 8 bases short, with 17 bases between. The CDR3 spans 14 residues. The CDR3 bases are TGTGCCAGCAGCCCCACATCAACGGATCCTACGCAGTATTTT. This translates into CASSPTSTDPTQYF.

This clonotype was observed a handful of times. V and J are TRBV7-2 and TRBJ2-3; D unclear. Per the germline V gene, CDR1 is SGHTA and CDR2 is FQGNSA. The CDR3 loop spans 13 amino acids. V lost 4 bases and J 5 bases, leaving 10 bases between the germline ends. The CDR3 DNA sequence: TGTGCCAGCAGCTCAATGTTCGTAGATACGCAGTATTTT. Its translation: CASSSMFVDTQYF. The whole variable domain, remainder taken from reference TRBV7-2 and TRBJ2-3, is GAGVSQSPSNKVTEKGKDVELRCDPISGHTALYWYRQSLGQGLEFLIYFQGNSAPDKSGLPSDRFSAERTGGSVSTLTIQRTQQEDSAVYLCASSSMFVDTQYFGPGTRLTVL.

The chain employs TRBV7-2 and TRBJ1-5, with D hard to call. Trimming shortened V by 7 bases and J by 6 bases, and 10 bases separated the two germline ends. Germline V gene data show CDR1 as SGHTA and CDR2 as FQGNSA. This CDR3 spans 12 amino acids. Here the CDR3 reads CASTLEGQPQHF. Here the CDR3 DNA reads TGTGCCAGCACCCTAGAGGGTCAGCCCCAGCATTTT.